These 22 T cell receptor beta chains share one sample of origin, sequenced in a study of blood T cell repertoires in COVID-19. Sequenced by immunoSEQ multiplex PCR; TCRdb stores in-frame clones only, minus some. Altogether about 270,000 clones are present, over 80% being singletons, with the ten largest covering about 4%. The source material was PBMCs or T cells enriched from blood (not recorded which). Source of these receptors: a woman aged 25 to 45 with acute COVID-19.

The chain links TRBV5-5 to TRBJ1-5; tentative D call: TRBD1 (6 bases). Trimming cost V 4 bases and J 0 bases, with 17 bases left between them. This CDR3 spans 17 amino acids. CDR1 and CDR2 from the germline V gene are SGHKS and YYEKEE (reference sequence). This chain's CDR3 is CASSPADSFYSNQPQHF. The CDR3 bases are TGTGCCAGCAGCCCTGCGGACAGTTTCTATAGCAATCAGCCCCAGCATTTT.

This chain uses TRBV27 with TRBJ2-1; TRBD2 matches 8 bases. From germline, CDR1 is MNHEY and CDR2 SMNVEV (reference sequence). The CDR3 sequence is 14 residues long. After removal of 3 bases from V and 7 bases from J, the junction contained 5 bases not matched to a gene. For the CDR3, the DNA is TGTGCCAGCAGTTTGGCTAGCGGGTATAATGAGCAGTTCTTC. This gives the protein CASSLASGYNEQFF.

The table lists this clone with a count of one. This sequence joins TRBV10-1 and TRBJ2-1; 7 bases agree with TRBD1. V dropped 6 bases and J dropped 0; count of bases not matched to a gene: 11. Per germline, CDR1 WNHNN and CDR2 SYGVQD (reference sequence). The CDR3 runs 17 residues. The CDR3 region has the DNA TGCGCCAGCAGGCCCGGGACAGAGCCTTACTCCTACAATGAGCAGTTCTTC. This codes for CASRPGTEPYSYNEQFF.

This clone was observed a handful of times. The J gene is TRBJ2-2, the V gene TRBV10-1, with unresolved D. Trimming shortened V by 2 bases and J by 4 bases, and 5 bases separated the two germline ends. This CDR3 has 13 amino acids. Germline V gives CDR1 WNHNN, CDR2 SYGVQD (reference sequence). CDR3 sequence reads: CASSERVTGELFF. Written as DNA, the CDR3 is TGCGCCAGCAGTGAGCGGGTCACCGGGGAGCTGTTTTTT.

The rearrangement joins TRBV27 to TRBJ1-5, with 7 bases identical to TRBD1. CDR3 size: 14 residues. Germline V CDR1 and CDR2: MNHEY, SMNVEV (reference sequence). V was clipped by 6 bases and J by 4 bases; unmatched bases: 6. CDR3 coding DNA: TGTGCCAGCAGAAACACAGGGGCTAATCAGCCCCAGCATTTT. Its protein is CASRNTGANQPQHF.

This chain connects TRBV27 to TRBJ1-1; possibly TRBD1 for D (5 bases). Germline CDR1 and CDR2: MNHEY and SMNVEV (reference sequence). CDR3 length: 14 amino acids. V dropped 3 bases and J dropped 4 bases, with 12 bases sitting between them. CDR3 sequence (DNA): TGTGCCAGCAGTTTCTATTCCGGGGGCACTGAAGCTTTCTTT. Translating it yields CASSFYSGGTEAFF.

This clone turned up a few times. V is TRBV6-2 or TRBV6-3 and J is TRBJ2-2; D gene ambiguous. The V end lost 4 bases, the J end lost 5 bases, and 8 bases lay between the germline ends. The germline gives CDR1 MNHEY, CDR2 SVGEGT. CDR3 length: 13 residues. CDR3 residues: CASSSTETGELFF. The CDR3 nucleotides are TGTGCCAGCAGTTCCACTGAAACCGGGGAGCTGTTTTTT.

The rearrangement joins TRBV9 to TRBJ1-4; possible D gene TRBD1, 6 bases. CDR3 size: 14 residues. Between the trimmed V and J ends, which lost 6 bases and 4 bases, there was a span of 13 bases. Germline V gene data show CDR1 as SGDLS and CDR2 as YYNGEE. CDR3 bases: TGTGCCAGCACCCGACAGGTCGATAATGAAAAACTGTTTTTT. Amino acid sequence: CASTRQVDNEKLFF.

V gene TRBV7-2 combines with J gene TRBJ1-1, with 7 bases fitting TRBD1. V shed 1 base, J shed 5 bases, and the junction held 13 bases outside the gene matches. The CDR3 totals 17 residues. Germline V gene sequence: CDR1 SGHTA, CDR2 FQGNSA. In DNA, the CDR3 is TGTGCCAGCAGCTTAGGGGGGACAGCTCCCTGGTGGACTGAAGCTTTCTTT. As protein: CASSLGGTAPWWTEAFF. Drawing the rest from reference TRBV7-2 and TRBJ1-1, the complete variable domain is GAGVSQSPSNKVTEKGKDVELRCDPISGHTALYWYRQSLGQGLEFLIYFQGNSAPDKSGLPSDRFSAERTGGSVSTLTIQRTQQEDSAVYLCASSLGGTAPWWTEAFFGQGTRLTVV.

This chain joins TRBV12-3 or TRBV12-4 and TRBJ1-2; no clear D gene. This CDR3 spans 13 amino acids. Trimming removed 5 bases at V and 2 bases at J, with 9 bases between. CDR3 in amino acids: CASSQTENYGYTF. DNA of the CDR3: TGTGCCAGCAGTCAAACAGAGAACTATGGCTACACCTTC.

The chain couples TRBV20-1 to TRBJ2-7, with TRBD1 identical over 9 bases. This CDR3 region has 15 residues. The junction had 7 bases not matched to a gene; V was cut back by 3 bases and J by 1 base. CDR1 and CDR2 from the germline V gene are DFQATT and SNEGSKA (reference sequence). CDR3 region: CSASPDRGLSYEQYF. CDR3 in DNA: TGCAGTGCTAGTCCGGACAGGGGCCTATCCTACGAGCAGTACTTC.

In DNA, the CDR3 is TGTGCCAGTAGTCCGACTAGCGGTTACGAGCAGTACTTC. Amino acid sequence: CASSPTSGYEQYF. This chain joins TRBV19 and TRBJ2-7; TRBD2 matches 9 bases. Germline V lookup: CDR1 LNHDA, CDR2 SQIVND (reference sequence). Losses at the gene ends were 5 bases for V and 4 bases for J; bases not matched to a gene: 3. This CDR3 comprises 13 residues.

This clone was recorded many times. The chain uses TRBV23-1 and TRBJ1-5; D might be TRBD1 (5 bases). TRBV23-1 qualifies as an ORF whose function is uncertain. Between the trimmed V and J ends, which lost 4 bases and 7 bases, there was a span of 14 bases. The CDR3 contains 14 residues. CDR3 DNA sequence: TGCGCCAGCAGTCGATGGGGGGATTTGCAGCCCCAGCATTTT. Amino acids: CASSRWGDLQPQHF.

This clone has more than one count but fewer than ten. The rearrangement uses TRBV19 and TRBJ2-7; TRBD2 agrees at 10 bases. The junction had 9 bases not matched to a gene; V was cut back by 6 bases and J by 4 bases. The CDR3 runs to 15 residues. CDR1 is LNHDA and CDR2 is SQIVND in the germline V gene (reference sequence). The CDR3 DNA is TGTGCCAGTAGCGCCCCTGCTAGCGGGAGATACGAGCAGTACTTC. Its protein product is CASSAPASGRYEQYF.

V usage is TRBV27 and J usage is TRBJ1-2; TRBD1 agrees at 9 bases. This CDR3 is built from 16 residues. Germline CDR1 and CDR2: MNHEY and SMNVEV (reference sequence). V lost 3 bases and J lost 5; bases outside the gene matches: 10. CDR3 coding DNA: TGTGCCAGCAGTTTCCGCATGGAGGGGACAGGGTATGGCTACACCTTC. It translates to CASSFRMEGTGYGYTF.

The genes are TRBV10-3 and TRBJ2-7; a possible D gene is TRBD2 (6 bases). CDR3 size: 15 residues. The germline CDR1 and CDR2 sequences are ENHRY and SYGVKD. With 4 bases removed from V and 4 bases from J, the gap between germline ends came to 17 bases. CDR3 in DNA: TGTGCCATCAGTGCGATGGAGGGCAATATTTACGAGCAGTACTTC. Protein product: CAISAMEGNIYEQYF.

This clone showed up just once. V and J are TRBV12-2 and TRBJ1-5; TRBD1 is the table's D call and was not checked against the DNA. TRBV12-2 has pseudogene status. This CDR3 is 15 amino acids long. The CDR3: CASKRVQGGHQPQHF. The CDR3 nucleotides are TGTGCAAGTAAAAGAGTACAGGGTGGGCATCAGCCCCAGCATTTT.

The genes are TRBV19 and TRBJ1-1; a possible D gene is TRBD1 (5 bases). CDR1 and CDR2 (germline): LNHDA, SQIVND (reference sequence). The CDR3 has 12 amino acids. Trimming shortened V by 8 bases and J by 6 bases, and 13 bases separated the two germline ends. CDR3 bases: TGTGCCAGTTCAGGCGGGACGGCTGAAGCTTTCTTT. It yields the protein CASSGGTAEAFF.

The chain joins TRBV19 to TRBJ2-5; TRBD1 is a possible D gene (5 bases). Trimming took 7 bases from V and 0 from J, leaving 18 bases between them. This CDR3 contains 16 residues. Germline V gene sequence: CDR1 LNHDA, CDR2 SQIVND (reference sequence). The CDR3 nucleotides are TGTGCCAGTACCAAATCCCGACAGTCAGACCAAGAGACCCAGTACTTC. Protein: CASTKSRQSDQETQYF.

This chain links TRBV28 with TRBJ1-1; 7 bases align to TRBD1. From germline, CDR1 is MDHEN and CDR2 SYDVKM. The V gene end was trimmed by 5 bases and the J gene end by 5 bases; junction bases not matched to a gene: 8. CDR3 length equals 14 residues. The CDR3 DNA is TGTGCCAGCAGTCCACAGGGGCGTGGGACTGAAGCTTTCTTT. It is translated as CASSPQGRGTEAFF.

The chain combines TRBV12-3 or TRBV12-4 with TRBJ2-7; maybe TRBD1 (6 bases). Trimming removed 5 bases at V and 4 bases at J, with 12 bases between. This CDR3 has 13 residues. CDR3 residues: CASSPVGQYEQYF. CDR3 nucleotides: TGTGCCAGCAGTCCCGTTGGACAGTACGAGCAGTACTTC.

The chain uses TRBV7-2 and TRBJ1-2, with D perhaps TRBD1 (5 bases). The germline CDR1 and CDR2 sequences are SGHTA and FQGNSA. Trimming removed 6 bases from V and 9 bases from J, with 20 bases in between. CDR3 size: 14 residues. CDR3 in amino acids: CASRGTTGFSSYTF. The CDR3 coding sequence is TGTGCCAGCAGAGGTACTACAGGCTTCTCAAGCTACACCTTC.